The 13 T cell receptor beta chains reported below all come from one sample, sequenced in a study of response to subunit inactivated influenza vaccine. TCRdb re-analysed the RT-PCR reads in MiXCR, keeping a single row per CDR3 protein. The sample consists of about 650,000 distinct CDR3 sequences, about 15% of them appearing once. Sequences were derived from PBMCs from blood, sampled approximately 12 days after vaccination. All receptors come from a man between 45 and 60 years old who received an inactivated influenza vaccine.

The chain uses TRBV5-1 and TRBJ2-7, with 7 bases that match TRBD1. The CDR3 length is 14 residues. Germline V gene sequence: CDR1 SGHRS, CDR2 YFSETQ. The V segment lost 4 bases and the J segment 5 bases; nucleotides outside the gene matches: 9. This CDR3 is CASSPRQGLDEQYF. CDR3 DNA sequence: TGCGCCAGCAGCCCAAGACAGGGTTTGGACGAGCAGTACTTC.

The V gene is TRBV5-1, the J gene TRBJ1-4, with a possible D match to TRBD1 (6 bases). The CDR3 contains 16 residues. Germline CDR1 is SGHRS and CDR2 is YFSETQ. V was trimmed by 2 bases and J by 0 bases, leaving 11 bases between them. CDR3 DNA: TGCGCCAGCAGCTTACGACAGGCAGCAACTAATGAAAAACTGTTTTTT. It codes for CASSLRQAATNEKLFF.

The rearrangement links TRBV10-3 to TRBJ2-7; tentatively, D is TRBD1 (6 bases). The V gene lost 3 bases and the J gene lost 1 base, with 10 bases spanning the gap. The CDR3 length is 14 residues. The germline gives CDR1 ENHRY, CDR2 SYGVKD. The CDR3 spells CAISDPGQSYEQYF. CDR3 nucleotides: TGTGCCATCAGTGACCCCGGACAGTCCTACGAGCAGTACTTC.

This clonotype has a single count. A much larger clone lies a single base off, so this may be a read error. The chain joins TRBV5-4 to TRBJ2-7, with D possibly called TRBD1 or TRBD2 (5 bases each). CDR1 and CDR2 (germline): SGHNT, YYREEE (reference sequence). V shed 4 bases and J shed 2 bases, with 10 bases lying between them. This CDR3 spans 13 amino acids. The CDR3 region is CASSRDGTYEQYF. CDR3 sequence (DNA): TGTGCCAGCAGCCGGGACGGCACCTACGAGCAGTACTTC.

This chain joins TRBV4-3 and TRBJ2-1; 12 nucleotides line up with TRBD1. V gave up 3 bases and J gave up 10 bases; unmatched junction bases: 7. CDR3 length equals 15 residues. Germline V CDR1 and CDR2: LGHNA, YSLEER. This CDR3 reads CASSQAGQGAREQFF. In DNA form, the CDR3 reads TGCGCCAGCAGCCAGGCGGGACAGGGGGCCCGAGAGCAGTTCTTC.

This clonotype was picked up a small number of times. Here the CDR3 DNA reads TGTGCCAGCAGTTTTAATTACGGCGCCCCAACTAAGTCTGGGGCCAACGTCCTGACTTTC. Translating it yields CASSFNYGAPTKSGANVLTF. The chain recombines TRBV28 with TRBJ2-6; no clear D. Germline CDR1 MDHEN, CDR2 SYDVKM. Deletions cut 3 bases from V and 1 base from J, with 22 bases between. This CDR3 is 20 amino acids long.

CDR3 loop: CASSRTVRYEQYF. Here the CDR3 DNA reads TGTGCCAGCAGTCGGACGGTCCGCTACGAGCAGTACTTC. V and J are TRBV6-1 and TRBJ2-7; D is uncertain. Trimming stripped 5 bases from V and 3 bases from J, with 11 bases between. The CDR3 is 13 residues long. Germline values: CDR1 MNHNS, CDR2 SASEGT.

This clonotype occurred a few times. V gene TRBV3-1 combines with J gene TRBJ1-1; 9 bases line up with TRBD1. V trimming: 3 bases; J trimming: 11 bases; junction bases outside the gene matches: 10. Germline V gene data show CDR1 as LGHDT and CDR2 as YNNKEL (reference sequence). The CDR3 has 14 amino acids. The CDR3 DNA reads TGTGCCAGCAGCCAGGATACAGGGGGCAGGGAGGCTTTCTTT. Its protein product is CASSQDTGGREAFF.

This clonotype was found a few times. The chain is built from TRBV5-1 and TRBJ1-6; 9 bases map to TRBD1. With 3 bases clipped from V and 6 bases from J, the junction kept 7 bases outside the gene matches. Germline V gives CDR1 SGHRS, CDR2 YFSETQ. There are 16 residues in the CDR3. As DNA, the CDR3 is TGCGCCAGCAGCTATGGACAGGGGTTCGGTAATTCACCCCTCCACTTT. Protein product: CASSYGQGFGNSPLHF.

This clonotype was picked up a small number of times. The genes are TRBV7-9 and TRBJ1-5; D remains unclear. The germline CDR1 and CDR2 sequences are SEHNR and FQNEAQ (reference sequence). Deletions cut 5 bases from V and 9 bases from J, with 14 bases between. The CDR3 is 13 amino acids. The CDR3 region has the DNA TGTGCCAGCAGCCAACCCCCAATGGTGCCCCAGCATTTT. It codes for CASSQPPMVPQHF.

This clonotype showed up many times. The chain has TRBV20-1 and TRBJ2-1; D may be TRBD2 (6 bases). Trimming removed 1 base from V and 4 bases from J, with 14 bases in between. From germline, CDR1 is DFQATT and CDR2 SNEGSKA (reference sequence). This CDR3 has 15 amino acids. CDR3 amino acids: CSARGRTGVYNEQFF. CDR3 sequence (DNA): TGCAGTGCTAGAGGACGGACGGGAGTGTACAATGAGCAGTTCTTC.

Remarks on this clonotype: A junction boundary mismatches the germline segment, possibly from a read error. Written as DNA, the CDR3 is TGTGCCAGCCGTTTGACAGGGCAAGAGGAAAAACTGTTTTTT. Protein product: CASRLTGQEEKLFF. The rearrangement uses TRBV12-3 or TRBV12-4 and TRBJ1-4, with 7 bases that match TRBD1. CDR3 length: 14 residues.

This clonotype was detected only a few times. The CDR3 here is CASSPQRLAGVSWEQFF. In DNA form, the CDR3 reads TGTGCCAGCAGTCCACAGCGACTAGCGGGAGTCTCATGGGAGCAGTTCTTC. The V call is TRBV28, the J call TRBJ2-1; 12 nucleotides line up with TRBD2. The CDR3 spans 17 residues. Trimming took 5 bases from V and 10 from J; bases not matched to a gene: 15. CDR1 and CDR2 (germline): MDHEN, SYDVKM.